The sequence of this T cell receptor beta chain was determined in a study of cytomegalovirus exposure and HLA in healthy donors. Study background: An early data release held approximately 80 million unique TCRs from HLA-typed donors.

Vbeta (60) and Jbeta (13) primers were used in the PCR. Method: immunoSEQ multiplex PCR; TCRdb's copy keeps in-frame clones and lacks some. The table includes nearly 110,000 clones, about 81% detected once. The germline V gene encodes CDR1 LGHNA and CDR2 YNFKEQ. CDR3 size: 18 residues. V lost 1 base, J lost 6 bases, and 25 bases lay in between. This clone appeared a few times. This receptor was obtained from a male donor in good health and CMV-seropositive. The sequenced sample consisted of PBMCs. The chain combines TRBV4-2 with TRBJ2-7; a possible D gene is TRBD2 (5 bases). The CDR3 loop is CASSQARKGLALSGEQYF. The CDR3 DNA reads as TGTGCCAGCAGCCAAGCCCGGAAGGGCCTAGCTCTCTCCGGCGAGCAGTACTTC.